Listed here is a single TCR beta chain. Repertoires were generated with immunoSEQ multiplex PCR, while TCRdb's copy carries only in-frame clones and drops some. The table includes 100,000 to 150,000 clones, roughly 87% detected once. This entry comes from a study of T cell responses to AZD1222 COVID-19 vaccine. The CDR3 runs to 16 residues. Germline lookup yields CDR1 MNHEY and CDR2 SVGEGT. V shed 0 bases and J shed 7 bases, with 13 bases lying between them. The sequencing used peripheral blood, collected on day 0 of AZD1222 vaccination. The V gene is TRBV6-2 or TRBV6-3, the J gene TRBJ1-6, with a weak D call TRBD1 (5 bases). The TCR originated in an adult in good health. This chain's CDR3 is CASSYSQGRINSPLHF. The CDR3 DNA sequence: TGTGCCAGCAGTTACTCGCAGGGCCGGATAAATTCACCCCTCCACTTT.